In this sample, the clone carrying this T cell receptor beta chain turned up a few times. Its antigen is unidentified. These data belong to a study of shared clonotypes between healthy human individuals. From germline, CDR1 is MNHNS and CDR2 SASEGT. CDR3 size: 15 residues. With V trimmed by 2 bases and J by 4 bases, 4 bases remained unmatched. Assay used: immunoSEQ multiplex PCR; TCRdb lists only in-frame clones, some missing. This sample has about 710,000 clones, with around 78% found just once. Donors were Caucasian adults residing in Nashville, Tennessee, USA. Study-level points and caveats: The diversity represented, both genetic and in exposure history, was limited by few donors.

Sample: memory CD4+ T cells sorted from blood. Subset here: CD45RA-negative fraction. The clonotype comes from a woman aged 25-40 years in good health. The chain joins TRBV6-1 to TRBJ2-3; 9 nucleotides align to TRBD2. This CDR3 is CASSELAGVPDTQYF. CDR3 bases: TGTGCCAGCAGTGAATTAGCGGGAGTCCCAGATACGCAGTATTTT.